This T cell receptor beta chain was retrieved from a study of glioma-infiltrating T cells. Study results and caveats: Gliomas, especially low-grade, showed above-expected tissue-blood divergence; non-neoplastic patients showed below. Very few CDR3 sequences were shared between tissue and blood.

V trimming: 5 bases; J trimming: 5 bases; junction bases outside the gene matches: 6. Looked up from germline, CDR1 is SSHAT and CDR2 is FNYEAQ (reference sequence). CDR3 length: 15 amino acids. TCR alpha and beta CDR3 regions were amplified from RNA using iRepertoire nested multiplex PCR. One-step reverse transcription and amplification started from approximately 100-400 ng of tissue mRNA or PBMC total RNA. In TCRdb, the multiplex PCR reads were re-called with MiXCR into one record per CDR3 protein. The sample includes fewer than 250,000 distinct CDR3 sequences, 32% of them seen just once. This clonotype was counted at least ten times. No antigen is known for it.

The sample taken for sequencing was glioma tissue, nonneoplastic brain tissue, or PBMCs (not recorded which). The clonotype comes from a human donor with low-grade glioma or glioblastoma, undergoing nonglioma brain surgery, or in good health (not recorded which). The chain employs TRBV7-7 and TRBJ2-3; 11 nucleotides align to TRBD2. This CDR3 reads CASSPTGTSGDTQYF. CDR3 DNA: TGTGCCAGCAGCCCCACCGGGACTAGCGGAGATACGCAGTATTTT.